Listed here are 25 T cell receptor beta chains from one sample, sequenced in a study of T cell repertoires in MIS-A myocarditis. TCRdb's copy holds only in-frame clones and misses some; the assay was immunoSEQ multiplex PCR. The repertoire includes 15,000 or so clones, around 69% of them detected once, and roughly 61% sits in the top ten. Sequencing was performed on left ventricle heart tissue obtained at autopsy. The receptors were sampled from a man aged 18 to 35 with fulminant myocarditis from multisystem inflammatory syndrome in adults (MIS-A) after COVID-19.

The chain joins TRBV19 to TRBJ1-5; D remains ambiguous. V was trimmed by 2 bases and J by 0 bases, leaving 5 bases between them. CDR1 LNHDA and CDR2 SQIVND come from the germline V gene (reference sequence). CDR3 size: 14 residues. The CDR3 DNA reads as TGTGCCAGTAGTATACATACTAGCAATCAGCCCCAGCATTTT. Protein product: CASSIHTSNQPQHF.

The chain uses TRBV27 and TRBJ2-1; D unclear. The germline V gene encodes CDR1 MNHEY and CDR2 SMNVEV (reference sequence). Trimming stripped 5 bases from V and 0 bases from J, with 8 bases between. The CDR3 runs to 14 residues. CDR3 sequence: CASSALSSYNEQFF. The CDR3 DNA is TGTGCCAGCAGTGCCTTAAGCTCCTACAATGAGCAGTTCTTC.

The chain carries TRBV29-1 and TRBJ2-7; D call uncertain. The CDR3 runs 13 residues. The germline V gene encodes CDR1 SQVTM and CDR2 ANQGSEA. V gave up 6 bases and J gave up 2 bases, with 14 bases separating them. CDR3 DNA: TGCAGCGTACGTAACACAGAACCCTACGAGCAGTACTTC. It yields the protein CSVRNTEPYEQYF.

Notes on this clone: This sample also contains other DNA sequences that code for the same CDR3. This chain connects TRBV7-8 to TRBJ2-7, with D possibly matching TRBD2 (5 bases). The CDR3 is 12 residues long. With 3 bases removed from V and 2 bases from J, the gap between germline ends came to 5 bases. Germline V lookup: CDR1 SGHVS, CDR2 FQNEAQ. The CDR3: CASSLGAYEQYF. For the CDR3, the DNA is TGTGCCAGCAGCTTGGGAGCCTACGAGCAGTACTTC.

For this clone: This specimen includes other DNA sequences encoding the same CDR3. The J gene is TRBJ2-7, the V gene TRBV11-2; possible D gene TRBD2, 6 bases. V was trimmed by 1 base and J by 0 bases, leaving 16 bases between them. Germline V lookup: CDR1 SGHAT, CDR2 FQNNGV. The length of the CDR3 is 17 residues. CDR3 region: CASSLGTGGVNSYEQYF. For the CDR3, the DNA is TGTGCCAGCAGCTTAGGAACTGGCGGGGTCAACTCCTACGAGCAGTACTTC.

This rearrangement joins TRBV5-1 to TRBJ2-1; D is ambiguous. The germline V gene encodes CDR1 SGHRS and CDR2 YFSETQ. V gave up 0 bases and J gave up 5 bases, with 0 bases separating them. CDR3 size: 11 residues. The CDR3 DNA is TGCGCCAGCAGCTTGGACAATGAGCAGTTCTTC. Protein product: CASSLDNEQFF.

The gene calls are TRBV6-5 and TRBJ2-7; a weak D match, TRBD1 (7 bases). Germline CDR1 reads MNHEY; CDR2 reads SVGAGI. The CDR3 has 13 amino acids. V was trimmed by 8 bases and J by 1 base, leaving 12 bases between them. The CDR3 DNA follows: TGTGCCAGCGGCGGGACAGCGTCCTACGAGCAGTACTTC. Its translation: CASGGTASYEQYF.

The chain couples TRBV3-1 (or the pseudogene TRBV3-2) to TRBJ1-1; D is ambiguous. CDR3 length equals 13 residues. The germline V gene has CDR1 LGHDT and CDR2 YNNKEL (reference sequence). The ends were cut back, 3 bases at V and 8 bases at J, with 13 bases in the middle. The CDR3 region is CASSHESRVEAFF. CDR3 DNA sequence: TGTGCCAGCAGCCATGAAAGCCGGGTCGAAGCTTTCTTT.

This chain joins TRBV29-1 and TRBJ2-3; maybe TRBD2 (7 bases). CDR1 and CDR2 from the germline V gene are SQVTM and ANQGSEA. The CDR3 loop spans 15 amino acids. The germline V and J ends were trimmed by 8 bases and 2 bases, with 20 bases remaining between them. The chain's CDR3 is CSTSRSGGDTDTQYF. The CDR3, as DNA: TGCAGCACCTCGAGGTCGGGGGGCGACACAGATACGCAGTATTTT.

Only a few counts were recorded for this clone. The same CDR3 is also encoded by other DNA sequences in this sample. This rearrangement joins TRBV9 to TRBJ1-1; D gene unclear. Germline V gene sequence: CDR1 SGDLS, CDR2 YYNGEE. V was shortened by 2 bases and J by 5 bases, with 10 bases between the two germline ends. The CDR3 consists of 13 residues. CDR3 nucleotide sequence: TGTGCCAGCAGCGTTTCCGGGGATACTGAAGCTTTCTTT. It is translated as CASSVSGDTEAFF.

This chain connects TRBV29-1 to TRBJ1-6, with D unresolved. The CDR3 sequence is 13 residues long. The ends were cut back, 5 bases at V and 6 bases at J, with 11 bases in the middle. CDR1 is SQVTM, CDR2 ANQGSEA, per germline. The CDR3 DNA reads as TGCAGCGTTCGGACGGACCCTAATTCACCCCTCCACTTT. Protein product: CSVRTDPNSPLHF.

This clone came up a few times. The chain carries TRBV2 and TRBJ2-7; D is possibly TRBD2 (6 bases). This CDR3 has 13 amino acids. From germline, CDR1 is SNHLY and CDR2 FYNNEI. V was trimmed by 4 bases and J by 2 bases, leaving 9 bases between them. CDR3 bases: TGTGCCAGCAGTGTGGGACTGACCTACGAGCAGTACTTC. This encodes CASSVGLTYEQYF.

The chain's CDR3 is CASSAGQGKPQHF. CDR3 in DNA: TGCGCCAGCAGTGCGGGACAGGGTAAGCCCCAGCATTTT. The J gene is TRBJ1-5, the V gene TRBV10-1; 9 positions match TRBD1. J lost 8 bases, V lost 4 bases, and 3 bases had no gene match. The CDR3 contains 13 residues. CDR1 and CDR2 (germline): WNHNN, SYGVQD (reference sequence).

Points on this clone: One junction end does not reproduce the germline sequence, and a read error may be involved. The CDR3 is CASSLRGQGADYGYTF. The CDR3 nucleotides are TGCGCCAGCAGCCTTCGCGGACAGGGGGCTGACTATGGCTACACCTTT. The rearrangement links TRBV4-1 to TRBJ1-2; the match to TRBD1 covers 11 bases. Germline loops: CDR1 MGHRA, CDR2 YSYEKL. This CDR3 has 16 residues.

V gene TRBV28 combines with J gene TRBJ2-5; D tentatively fits TRBD1 or TRBD2 (5 bases each). Trimming removed 5 bases at V and 5 bases at J, with 18 bases between. The germline V gene has CDR1 MDHEN and CDR2 SYDVKM. The CDR3 loop spans 15 amino acids. CDR3 amino acids: CASSLRDLEEETQYF. The CDR3 nucleotides are TGTGCCAGCAGTCTCCGGGACCTGGAGGAGGAGACCCAGTACTTC.

The CDR3 loop reads CASSHPGQTSGNTIYF. The CDR3 nucleotides read TGTGCCAGCAGCCATCCCGGACAAACCTCTGGAAACACCATATATTTT. This sequence joins TRBV4-2 and TRBJ1-3; TRBD1 is a possible D gene (5 bases). The V gene lost 3 bases and the J gene lost 0 bases, with 12 bases spanning the gap. Per germline, CDR1 LGHNA and CDR2 YNFKEQ. This CDR3 has 16 amino acids.

The chain recombines TRBV7-3 with TRBJ2-2; TRBD1 agrees at 7 bases. The CDR3 is 16 residues long. Looked up from germline, CDR1 is SGHTA and CDR2 is FQGTGA. V gave up 7 bases and J gave up 4 bases; unmatched junction bases: 12. The CDR3 spells CASNPQGTSSTGELFF. The CDR3 nucleotides are TGTGCCAGCAACCCACAGGGGACGAGTAGCACCGGGGAGCTGTTTTTT.

The chain carries TRBV18 and TRBJ2-1; the D is unclear. V dropped 3 bases and J dropped 7 bases, with 13 bases sitting between them. Germline loops: CDR1 KGHSH, CDR2 LQKENI. The CDR3 runs to 14 residues. For the CDR3, the DNA is TGTGCCAGCTCACCTTATGTTGGGGTTAATGAGCAGTTCTTC. This translates into CASSPYVGVNEQFF.

The rearrangement uses TRBV5-5 and TRBJ1-1; no reliable D call. Germline V gene data show CDR1 as SGHKS and CDR2 as YYEKEE (reference sequence). This CDR3 has 15 amino acids. V was trimmed by 0 bases and J by 3 bases, leaving 12 bases between them. DNA of the CDR3: TGTGCCAGCAGCTTGGTTGGGGTAAAACACACTGAAGCTTTCTTT. This gives the protein CASSLVGVKHTEAFF.

This chain uses TRBV11-2 with TRBJ2-4, with D perhaps matching TRBD1 or TRBD2 (5 bases each). Trimming stripped 3 bases from V and 6 bases from J, with 15 bases between. CDR1 and CDR2 (germline): SGHAT, FQNNGV. The CDR3 has 15 amino acids. The CDR3 reads CASSLLAGSLNIQYF. The CDR3 DNA follows: TGTGCCAGCAGCTTGTTGGCAGGGAGCCTAAACATTCAGTACTTC.

The rearrangement links TRBV30 to TRBJ2-1; the D gene could be TRBD1 or TRBD2 (5 bases each). The CDR3 has 17 amino acids. CDR1 is GTSNPN, CDR2 SVGIG, per germline (reference sequence). The V end was cut by 8 bases, the J end by 8 bases, with 31 bases between. The CDR3 protein is CARLPIGDPSSSHEQFF. In DNA, the CDR3 is TGTGCCCGGCTTCCTATTGGGGACCCCTCCTCCTCCCATGAGCAGTTCTTC. The variable domain in full, completed from reference TRBV30 and TRBJ2-1, reads SQTIHQWPATLVQPVGSPLSLECTVEGTSNPNLYWYRQAAGRGLQLLFYSVGIGQISSEVPQNLSASRPQDRQFILSSKKLLLSDSGFYLCARLPIGDPSSSHEQFFGPGTRLTVL.

The gene calls are TRBV4-2 and TRBJ2-1, with 9 positions matching TRBD2. CDR3 length equals 16 residues. Germline CDR1 is LGHNA and CDR2 is YNFKEQ. V lost 4 bases and J lost 8; bases outside the gene matches: 12. CDR3 nucleotides: TGTGCCAGCAGCCCGACCGGGACTAGCCTCAGGTATGAGCAGTTCTTC. Translating it yields CASSPTGTSLRYEQFF.

The chain employs TRBV7-2 and TRBJ1-6, with D uncertain. Germline V CDR1 and CDR2: SGHTA, FQGNSA. CDR3 length equals 14 residues. V lost 1 base and J lost 6, with 7 bases in between. The CDR3 spells CASSLDSANSPLHF. The CDR3 DNA reads TGTGCCAGCAGCTTAGACAGCGCTAATTCACCCCTCCACTTT.

V and J are TRBV18 and TRBJ1-2; D perhaps matches TRBD1 (6 bases). Germline V gene data show CDR1 as KGHSH and CDR2 as LQKENI. V lost 1 base to trimming and J lost 3 bases, with 6 bases between them. The CDR3 runs 13 residues. CDR3 nucleotide sequence: TGTGCCAGCTCACCACGGACAGACTATGGCTACACCTTC. Amino acids: CASSPRTDYGYTF. The entire variable domain, with the rest obtained from reference TRBV18 and TRBJ1-2, is as follows: NAGVMQNPRHLVRRRGQEARLRCSPMKGHSHVYWYRQLPEEGLKFMVYLQKENIIDESGMPKERFSAEFPKEGPSILRIQQVVRGDSAAYFCASSPRTDYGYTFGSGTRLTVV.

As concerns this clone: The identical CDR3 is also encoded by other nucleotide sequences in the sample. The chain is built from TRBV5-1 and TRBJ2-2; D perhaps matches TRBD1 (6 bases). V lost 4 bases to trimming and J lost 4 bases, with 17 bases between them. Germline lookup yields CDR1 SGHRS and CDR2 YFSETQ. The CDR3 spans 16 residues. DNA of the CDR3: TGCGCCAGCAGCCCCCACAGGGATCGGAGCACCGGGGAGCTGTTTTTT. Translating it yields CASSPHRDRSTGELFF.